This TCR beta chain was retrieved from a study of blood T cell repertoires in COVID-19. In the study overall: Donors in the United States, Italy and Spain gave samples during acute or convalescent COVID-19. The analysed material was cDNA or gDNA that came from T cells, B-cell-depleted T cells, or PBMCs.

Per the original data handling: Amplification with reference gene primers provided the estimates of nucleated cell counts. This table comes from immunoSEQ multiplex PCR, and its TCRdb copy is limited to in-frame clones, with some not included. That table gives V, J and clone size, and the DNA gave D and trimming. The data contain 140,000 to 150,000 clones, approximately 86% of them singletons. The junction had 5 bases not matched to a gene; V was cut back by 3 bases and J by 7 bases. CDR1 and CDR2 from the germline V gene are PRHDT and FYEKMQ (reference sequence). The CDR3 consists of 14 residues. The sequenced material came from peripheral blood. The TCR originated in a woman in her fifties or sixties with acute or convalescent COVID-19. V and J are TRBV13 and TRBJ2-5; 10 nucleotides line up with TRBD2. The CDR3 region has the DNA TGTGCCAGCAGCTTTGCTAGCGGGAGAGGGACCCAGTACTTC. Its protein is CASSFASGRGTQYF.